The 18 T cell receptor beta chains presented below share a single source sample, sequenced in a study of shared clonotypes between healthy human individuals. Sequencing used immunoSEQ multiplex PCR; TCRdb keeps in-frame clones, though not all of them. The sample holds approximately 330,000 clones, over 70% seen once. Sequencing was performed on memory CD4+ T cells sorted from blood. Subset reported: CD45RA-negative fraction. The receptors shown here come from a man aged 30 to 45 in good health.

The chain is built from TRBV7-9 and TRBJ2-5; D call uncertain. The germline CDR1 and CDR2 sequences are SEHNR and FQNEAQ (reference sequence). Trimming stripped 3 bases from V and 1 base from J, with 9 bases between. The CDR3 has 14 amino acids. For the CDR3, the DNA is TGTGCCAGCAGCTTCGGCCAGATCCAAGAGACCCAGTACTTC. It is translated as CASSFGQIQETQYF.

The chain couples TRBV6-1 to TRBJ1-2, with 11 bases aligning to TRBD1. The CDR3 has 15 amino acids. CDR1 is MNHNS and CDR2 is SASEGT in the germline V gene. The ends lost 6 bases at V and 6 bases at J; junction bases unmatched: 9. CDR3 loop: CASRTRDRGIHGYTF. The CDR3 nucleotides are TGTGCCAGCAGGACCAGGGACAGGGGGATCCATGGCTACACCTTC.

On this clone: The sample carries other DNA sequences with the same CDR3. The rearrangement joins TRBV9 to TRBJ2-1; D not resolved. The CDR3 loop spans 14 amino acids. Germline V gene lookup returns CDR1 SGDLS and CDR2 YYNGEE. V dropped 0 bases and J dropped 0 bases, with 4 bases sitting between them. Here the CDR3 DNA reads TGTGCCAGCAGCGTAGTGGGCTCCTACAATGAGCAGTTCTTC. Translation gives CASSVVGSYNEQFF.

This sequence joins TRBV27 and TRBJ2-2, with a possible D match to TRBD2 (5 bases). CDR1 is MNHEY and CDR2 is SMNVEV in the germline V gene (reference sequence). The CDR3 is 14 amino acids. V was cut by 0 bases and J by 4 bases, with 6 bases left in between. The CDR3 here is CASSLSRATGELFF. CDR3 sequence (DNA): TGTGCCAGCAGTTTATCGCGGGCCACCGGGGAGCTGTTTTTT.

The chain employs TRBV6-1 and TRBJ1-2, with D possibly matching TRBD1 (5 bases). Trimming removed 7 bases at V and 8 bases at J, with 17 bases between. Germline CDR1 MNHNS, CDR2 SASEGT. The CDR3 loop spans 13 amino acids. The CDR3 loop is CASIAIREGGYTF. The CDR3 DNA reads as TGTGCCAGCATCGCCATCAGGGAGGGGGGCTACACCTTC.

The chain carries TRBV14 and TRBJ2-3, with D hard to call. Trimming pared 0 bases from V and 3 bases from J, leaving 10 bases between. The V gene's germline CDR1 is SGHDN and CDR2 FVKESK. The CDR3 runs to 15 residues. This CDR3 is CASSQEGPRTDTQYF. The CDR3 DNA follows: TGTGCCAGCAGCCAAGAAGGGCCTAGGACAGATACGCAGTATTTT.

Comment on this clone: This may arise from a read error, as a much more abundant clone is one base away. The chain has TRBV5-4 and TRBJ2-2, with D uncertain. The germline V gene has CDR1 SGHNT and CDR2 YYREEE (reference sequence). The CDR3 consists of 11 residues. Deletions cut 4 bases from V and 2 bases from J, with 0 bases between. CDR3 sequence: CASSNTGELFF. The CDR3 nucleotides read TGTGCCAGCAGCAACACCGGGGAGCTGTTTTTT.

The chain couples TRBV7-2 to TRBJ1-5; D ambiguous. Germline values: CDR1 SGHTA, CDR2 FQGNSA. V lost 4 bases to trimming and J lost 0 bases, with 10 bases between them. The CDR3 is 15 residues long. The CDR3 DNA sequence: TGTGCCAGCAGCTCCTCGACCCATAGCAATCAGCCCCAGCATTTT. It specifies CASSSSTHSNQPQHF.

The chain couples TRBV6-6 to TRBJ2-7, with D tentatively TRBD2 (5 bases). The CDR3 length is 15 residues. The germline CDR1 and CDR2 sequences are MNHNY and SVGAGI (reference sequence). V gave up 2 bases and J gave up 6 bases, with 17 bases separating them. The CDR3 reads CASSYGRGQRSEQYF. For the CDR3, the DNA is TGTGCCAGCAGTTACGGTCGAGGGCAGCGCAGCGAGCAGTACTTC.

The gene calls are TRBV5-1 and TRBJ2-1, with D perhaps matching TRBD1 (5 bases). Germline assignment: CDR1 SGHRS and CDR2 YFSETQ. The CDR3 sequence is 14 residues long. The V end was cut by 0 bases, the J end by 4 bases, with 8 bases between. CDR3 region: CASSLGQGYNEQFF. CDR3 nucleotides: TGCGCCAGCAGCTTGGGCCAGGGTTACAATGAGCAGTTCTTC.

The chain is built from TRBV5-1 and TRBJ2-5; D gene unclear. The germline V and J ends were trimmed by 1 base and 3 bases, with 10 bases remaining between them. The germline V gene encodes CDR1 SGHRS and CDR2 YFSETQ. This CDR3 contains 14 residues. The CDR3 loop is CASSLFIAEETQYF. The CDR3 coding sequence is TGCGCCAGCAGCTTGTTTATTGCAGAAGAGACCCAGTACTTC.

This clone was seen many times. DNA for the CDR3: TGTGCCAGTAGTACCCCAGGGGTCTATGGCTACACCTTC. Translation: CASSTPGVYGYTF. The chain employs TRBV19 and TRBJ1-2, with a tentative D call TRBD1 (6 bases). Germline V lookup: CDR1 LNHDA, CDR2 SQIVND (reference sequence). Trimming shortened V by 4 bases and J by 4 bases, and 10 bases separated the two germline ends. The CDR3 is 13 residues long.

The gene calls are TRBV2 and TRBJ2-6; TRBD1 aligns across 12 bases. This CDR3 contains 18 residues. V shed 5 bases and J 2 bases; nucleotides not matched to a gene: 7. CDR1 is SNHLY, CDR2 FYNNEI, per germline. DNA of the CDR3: TGTGCCAGCAGTCGCCCGGGACAGGGGGCAACTGGGGCCAACGTCCTGACTTTC. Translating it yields CASSRPGQGATGANVLTF.

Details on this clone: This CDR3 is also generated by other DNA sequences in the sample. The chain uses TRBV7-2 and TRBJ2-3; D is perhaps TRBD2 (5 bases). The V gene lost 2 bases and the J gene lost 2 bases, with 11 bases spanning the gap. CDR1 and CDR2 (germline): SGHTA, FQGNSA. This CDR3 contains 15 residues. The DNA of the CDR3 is TGTGCCAGCAGCTTATATGGTAGCGACACAGATACGCAGTATTTT. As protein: CASSLYGSDTDTQYF.

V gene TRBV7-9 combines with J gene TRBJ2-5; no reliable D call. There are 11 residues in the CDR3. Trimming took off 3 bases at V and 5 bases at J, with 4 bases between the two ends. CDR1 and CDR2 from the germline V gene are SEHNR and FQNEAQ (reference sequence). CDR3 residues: CASSFIETQYF. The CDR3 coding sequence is TGTGCCAGCAGCTTTATTGAGACCCAGTACTTC.

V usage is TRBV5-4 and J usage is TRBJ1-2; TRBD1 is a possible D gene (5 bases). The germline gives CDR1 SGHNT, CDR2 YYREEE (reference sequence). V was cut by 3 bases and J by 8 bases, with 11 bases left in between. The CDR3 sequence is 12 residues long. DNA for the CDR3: TGTGCCAGCAGCTATACAGGAGTCGGCTACACCTTC. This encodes CASSYTGVGYTF.

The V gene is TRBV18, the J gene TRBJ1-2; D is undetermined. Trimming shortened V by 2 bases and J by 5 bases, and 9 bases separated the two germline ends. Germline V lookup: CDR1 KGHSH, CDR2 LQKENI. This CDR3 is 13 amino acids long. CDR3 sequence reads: CASSPKTDYGYTF. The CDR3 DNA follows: TGTGCCAGCTCACCAAAGACGGATTATGGCTACACCTTC. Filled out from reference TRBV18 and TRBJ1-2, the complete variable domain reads NAGVMQNPRHLVRRRGQEARLRCSPMKGHSHVYWYRQLPEEGLKFMVYLQKENIIDESGMPKERFSAEFPKEGPSILRIQQVVRGDSAAYFCASSPKTDYGYTFGSGTRLTVV.

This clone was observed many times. This CDR3 reads CASSIAVTGGNEQFF. The CDR3 bases are TGTGCCAGTAGTATAGCCGTGACAGGGGGCAATGAGCAGTTCTTC. The chain combines TRBV19 with TRBJ2-1, with 9 bases lining up with TRBD1. The CDR3 is 15 amino acids. With 1 base clipped from V and 6 bases from J, the junction kept 4 bases outside the gene matches. Per germline, CDR1 LNHDA and CDR2 SQIVND (reference sequence).